The entry below gives a single TCR beta chain sequence along with its context. No antigen is known for it. TCRdb independently ran MiXCR on the reads; one entry per CDR3 protein. The repertoire consists of around 540,000 distinct CDR3 sequences, with roughly 34% occurring once and the leading ten covering roughly 15%. These data are taken from a study of T cell repertoires in cytomegalovirus infection. Study at large: The study used recently identified HLA-C-restricted and well-studied HLA-B-restricted CMV epitopes.

From germline, CDR1 is SGDLS and CDR2 YYNGEE. This CDR3 is 15 amino acids long. Trimming at V came to 2 bases and at J to 2 bases, leaving 2 bases not matched to a gene. Whole-study results and caveats: Clonotypes of TCR beta that were HLA-C-restricted and CMV-specific dominated the ex vivo response.

Material: cultured PBMCs, obtained from culture after CMV antigen stimulation. The TCR sequence derives from a human donor in good health (CMV status not recorded). Some clones in this sample may be carry-over from other donors' samples. The chain is built from TRBV9 and TRBJ2-5; 11 nucleotides match TRBD1. The CDR3 sequence is CASSVGTGGQETQYF. As DNA, the CDR3 is TGTGCCAGCAGCGTGGGGACAGGGGGTCAAGAGACCCAGTACTTC. The whole variable domain, remainder taken from reference TRBV9 and TRBJ2-5, is DSGVTQTPKHLITATGQRVTLRCSPRSGDLSVYWYQQSLDQGLQFLIQYYNGEERAKGNILERFSAQQFPDLHSELNLSSLELGDSALYFCASSVGTGGQETQYFGPGTRLLVL.